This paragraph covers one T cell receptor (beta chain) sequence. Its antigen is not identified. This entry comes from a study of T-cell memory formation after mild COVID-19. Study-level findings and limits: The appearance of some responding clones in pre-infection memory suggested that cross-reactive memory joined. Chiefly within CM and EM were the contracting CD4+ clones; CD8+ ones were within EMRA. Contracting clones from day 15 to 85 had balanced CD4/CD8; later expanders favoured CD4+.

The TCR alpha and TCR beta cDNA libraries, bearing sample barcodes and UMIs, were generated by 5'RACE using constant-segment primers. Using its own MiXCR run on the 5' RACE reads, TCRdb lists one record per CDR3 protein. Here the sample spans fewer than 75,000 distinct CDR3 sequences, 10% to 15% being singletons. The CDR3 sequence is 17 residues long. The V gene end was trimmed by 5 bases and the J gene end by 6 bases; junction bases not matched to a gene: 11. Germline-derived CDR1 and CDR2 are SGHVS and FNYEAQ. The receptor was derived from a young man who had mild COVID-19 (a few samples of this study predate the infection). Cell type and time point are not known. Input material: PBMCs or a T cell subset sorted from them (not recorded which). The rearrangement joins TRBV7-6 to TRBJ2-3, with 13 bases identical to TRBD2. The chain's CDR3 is CASSRGLAGTRKDTQYF. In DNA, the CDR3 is TGTGCCAGCAGCCGGGGACTAGCGGGAACCCGGAAGGATACGCAGTATTTT.